What follows describes a single T cell receptor beta chain. The data derive from a study of blood T cell repertoires in COVID-19. Study information: COVID-19 samples, acute and convalescent, were from the United States, Italy and Spain. PBMCs, B-cell-depleted T cells, or T cells provided the cDNA or gDNA that made up the material.

Clones were sequenced by immunoSEQ multiplex PCR, and TCRdb holds only the in-frame ones, with some missing. The repertoire holds about 310,000 clones, with around 85% as singletons. The germline CDR1 and CDR2 sequences are SGHTA and FQGTGA. This CDR3 is 14 amino acids long. Trimming removed 5 bases from V and 8 bases from J; junction bases left unmatched: 9. The sequence derives from a man aged 25 to 40 who had recovered from COVID-19. The rearrangement links TRBV7-3 to TRBJ1-2; TRBD1 aligns across 9 bases. The sample comprised PBMCs or T cells enriched from blood (not recorded which). The CDR3 here is CASSDGTGLSGYTF. CDR3 nucleotides: TGTGCCAGCAGCGACGGGACAGGGCTTTCGGGCTACACCTTC. The full variable domain, its missing parts supplied by reference TRBV7-3 and TRBJ1-2, is GAGVSQTPSNKVTEKGKYVELRCDPISGHTALYWYRQSLGQGPEFLIYFQGTGAADDSGLPNDRFFAVRPEGSVSTLKIQRTERGDSAVYLCASSDGTGLSGYTFGSGTRLTVV.